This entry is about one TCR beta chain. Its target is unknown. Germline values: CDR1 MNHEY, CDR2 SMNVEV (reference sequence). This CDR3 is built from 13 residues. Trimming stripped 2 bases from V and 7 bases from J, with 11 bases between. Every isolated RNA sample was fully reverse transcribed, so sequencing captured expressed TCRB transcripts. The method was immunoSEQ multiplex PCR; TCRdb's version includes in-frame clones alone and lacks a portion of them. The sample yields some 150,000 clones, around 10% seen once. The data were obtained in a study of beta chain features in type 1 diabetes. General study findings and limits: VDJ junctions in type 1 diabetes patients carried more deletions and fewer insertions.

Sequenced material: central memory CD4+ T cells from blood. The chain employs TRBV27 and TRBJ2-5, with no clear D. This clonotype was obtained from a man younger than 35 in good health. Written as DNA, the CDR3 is TGTGCCAGCAGTTTAGTATTCAAGGGGACCCAGTACTTC. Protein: CASSLVFKGTQYF.